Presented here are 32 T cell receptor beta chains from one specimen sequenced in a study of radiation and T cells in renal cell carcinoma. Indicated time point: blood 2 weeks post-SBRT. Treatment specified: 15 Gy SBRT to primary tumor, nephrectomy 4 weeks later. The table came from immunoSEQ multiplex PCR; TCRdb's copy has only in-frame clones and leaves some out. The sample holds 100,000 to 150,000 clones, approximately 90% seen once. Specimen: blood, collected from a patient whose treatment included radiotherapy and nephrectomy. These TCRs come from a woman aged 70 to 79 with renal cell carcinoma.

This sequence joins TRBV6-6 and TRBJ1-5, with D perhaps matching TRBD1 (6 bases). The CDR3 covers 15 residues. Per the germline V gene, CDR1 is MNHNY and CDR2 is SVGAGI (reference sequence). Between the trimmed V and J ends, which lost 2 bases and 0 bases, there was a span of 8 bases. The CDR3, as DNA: TGTGCCAGCAGTTACAACAGGGATAGCAATCAGCCCCAGCATTTT. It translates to CASSYNRDSNQPQHF.

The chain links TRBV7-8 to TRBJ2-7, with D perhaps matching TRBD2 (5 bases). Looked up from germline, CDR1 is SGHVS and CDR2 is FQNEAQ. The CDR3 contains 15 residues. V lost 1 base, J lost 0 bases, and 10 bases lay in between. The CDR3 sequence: CASSLGRRSSYEQYF. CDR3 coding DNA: TGTGCCAGCAGCTTAGGTCGGAGGAGCTCCTACGAGCAGTACTTC. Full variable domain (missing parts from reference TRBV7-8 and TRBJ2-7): GAGVSQSPRYKVAKRGQDVALRCDPISGHVSLFWYQQALGQGPEFLTYFQNEAQLDKSGLPSDRFFAERPEGSVSTLKIQRTQQEDSAVYLCASSLGRRSSYEQYFGPGTRLTVT.

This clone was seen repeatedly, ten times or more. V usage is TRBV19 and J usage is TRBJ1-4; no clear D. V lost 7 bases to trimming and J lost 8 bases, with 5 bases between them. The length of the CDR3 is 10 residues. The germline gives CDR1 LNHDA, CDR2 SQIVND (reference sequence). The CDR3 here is CASTGEKLFF. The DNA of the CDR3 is TGTGCCAGTACCGGGGAAAAACTGTTTTTT.

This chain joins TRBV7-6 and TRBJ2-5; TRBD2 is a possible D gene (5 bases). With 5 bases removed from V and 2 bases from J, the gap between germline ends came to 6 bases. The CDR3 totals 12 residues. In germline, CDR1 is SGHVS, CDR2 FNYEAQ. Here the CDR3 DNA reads TGTGCCAGCAGCCGGACTCAAGAGACCCAGTACTTC. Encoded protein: CASSRTQETQYF.

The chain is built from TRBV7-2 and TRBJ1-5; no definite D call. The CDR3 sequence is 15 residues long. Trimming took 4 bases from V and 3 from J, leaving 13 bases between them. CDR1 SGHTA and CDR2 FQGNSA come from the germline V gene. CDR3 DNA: TGTGCCAGCAGCTCCTCGGGCAGGCCCAATCAGCCCCAGCATTTT. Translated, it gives CASSSSGRPNQPQHF.

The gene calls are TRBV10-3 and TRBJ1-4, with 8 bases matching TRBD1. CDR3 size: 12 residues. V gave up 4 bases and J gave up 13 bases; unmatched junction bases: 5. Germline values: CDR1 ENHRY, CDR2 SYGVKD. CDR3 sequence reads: CAISGGQGRLFF. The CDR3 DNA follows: TGTGCCATCAGTGGTGGACAGGGTAGACTGTTTTTT.

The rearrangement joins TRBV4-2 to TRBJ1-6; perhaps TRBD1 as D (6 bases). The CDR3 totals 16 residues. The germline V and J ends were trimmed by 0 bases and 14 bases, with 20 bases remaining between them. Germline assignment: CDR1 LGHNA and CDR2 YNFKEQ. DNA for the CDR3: TGTGCCAGCAGCCAAGATCTTCGGGGGCCGGAGGCAACCCTCCACTTT. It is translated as CASSQDLRGPEATLHF.

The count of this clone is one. CDR3 residues: CASSSQPGELFF. The CDR3 bases are TGTGCCAGCAGCTCACAGCCCGGGGAGCTGTTTTTT. The V and J genes are TRBV11-1 and TRBJ2-2; unclear D gene. The V gene lost 4 bases and the J gene lost 6 bases, with 6 bases spanning the gap. Germline V CDR1 and CDR2: SGHAT, FQDESV (reference sequence). The CDR3 runs to 12 residues.

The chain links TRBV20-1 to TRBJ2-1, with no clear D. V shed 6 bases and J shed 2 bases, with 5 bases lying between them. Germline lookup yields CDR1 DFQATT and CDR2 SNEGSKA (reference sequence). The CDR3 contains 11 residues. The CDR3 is CSALTYNEQFF. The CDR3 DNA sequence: TGCAGTGCCCTTACCTACAATGAGCAGTTCTTC.

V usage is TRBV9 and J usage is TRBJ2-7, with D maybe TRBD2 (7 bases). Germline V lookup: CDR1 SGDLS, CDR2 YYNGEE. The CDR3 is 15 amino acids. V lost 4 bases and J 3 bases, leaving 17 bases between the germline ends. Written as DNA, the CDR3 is TGTGCCAGCAGCAAGGGGGGGACTAAACTCTACGAGCAGTACTTC. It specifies CASSKGGTKLYEQYF.

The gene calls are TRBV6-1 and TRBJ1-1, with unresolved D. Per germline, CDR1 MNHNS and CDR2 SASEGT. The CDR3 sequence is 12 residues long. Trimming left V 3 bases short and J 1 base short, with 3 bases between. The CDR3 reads CASSEGNTEAFF. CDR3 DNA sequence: TGTGCCAGCAGTGAGGGGAACACTGAAGCTTTCTTT.

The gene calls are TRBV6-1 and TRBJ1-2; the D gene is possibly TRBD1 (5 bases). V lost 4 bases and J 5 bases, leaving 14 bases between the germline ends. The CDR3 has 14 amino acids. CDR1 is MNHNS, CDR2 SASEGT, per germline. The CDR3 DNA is TGTGCCAGCAGTGGTTTGGGGACCCGATATGGCTACACCTTC. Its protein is CASSGLGTRYGYTF.

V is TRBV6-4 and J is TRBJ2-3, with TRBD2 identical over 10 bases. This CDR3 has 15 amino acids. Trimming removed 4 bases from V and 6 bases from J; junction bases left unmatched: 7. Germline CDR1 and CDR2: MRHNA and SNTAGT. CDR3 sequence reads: CASSVSAGGVDTQYF. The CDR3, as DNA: TGTGCCAGCAGTGTTTCAGCGGGGGGGGTGGATACGCAGTATTTT.

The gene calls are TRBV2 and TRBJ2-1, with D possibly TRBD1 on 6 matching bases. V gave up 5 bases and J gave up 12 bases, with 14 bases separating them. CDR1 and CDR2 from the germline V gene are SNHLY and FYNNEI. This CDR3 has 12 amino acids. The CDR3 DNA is TGTGCCAGCAGTCCCGGGACACGGGGGCAGTTCTTC. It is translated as CASSPGTRGQFF.

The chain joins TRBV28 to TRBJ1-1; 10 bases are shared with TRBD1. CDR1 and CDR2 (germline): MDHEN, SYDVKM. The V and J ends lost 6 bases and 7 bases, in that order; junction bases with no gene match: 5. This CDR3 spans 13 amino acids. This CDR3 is CASRGTGAGEAFF. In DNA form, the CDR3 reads TGTGCCAGCAGAGGGACAGGGGCAGGTGAAGCTTTCTTT.

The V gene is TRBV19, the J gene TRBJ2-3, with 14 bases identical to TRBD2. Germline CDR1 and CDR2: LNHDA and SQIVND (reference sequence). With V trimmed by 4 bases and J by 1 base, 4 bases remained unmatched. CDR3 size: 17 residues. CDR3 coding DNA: TGTGCCAGTAGTAGGACTAGCGGGGGGCATGGCACAGATACGCAGTATTTT. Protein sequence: CASSRTSGGHGTDTQYF.

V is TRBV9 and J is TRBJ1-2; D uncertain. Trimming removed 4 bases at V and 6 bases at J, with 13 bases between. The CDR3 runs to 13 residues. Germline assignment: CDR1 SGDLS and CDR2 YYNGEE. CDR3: CASSPGVGDGYTF. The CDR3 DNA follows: TGTGCCAGCAGCCCCGGGGTTGGGGATGGCTACACCTTC.

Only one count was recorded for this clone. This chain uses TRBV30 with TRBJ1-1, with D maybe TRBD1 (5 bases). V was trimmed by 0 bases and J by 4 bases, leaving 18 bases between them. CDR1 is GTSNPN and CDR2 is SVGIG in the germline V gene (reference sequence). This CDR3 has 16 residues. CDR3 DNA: TGTGCCTGGAGTGTACGGGCAGGGAAGGGGACCACTGAAGCTTTCTTT. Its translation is CAWSVRAGKGTTEAFF.

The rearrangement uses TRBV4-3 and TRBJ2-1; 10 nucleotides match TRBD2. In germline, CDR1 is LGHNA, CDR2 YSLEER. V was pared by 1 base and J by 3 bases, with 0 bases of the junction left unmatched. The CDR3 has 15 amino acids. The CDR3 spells CASSQVAGGYNEQFF. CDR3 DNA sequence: TGCGCCAGCAGCCAAGTAGCGGGGGGCTACAATGAGCAGTTCTTC.

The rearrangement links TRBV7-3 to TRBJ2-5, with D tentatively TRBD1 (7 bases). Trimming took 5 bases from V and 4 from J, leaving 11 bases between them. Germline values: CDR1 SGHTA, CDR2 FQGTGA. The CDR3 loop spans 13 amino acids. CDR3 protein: CASSPRGVETQYF. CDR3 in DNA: TGTGCCAGCAGCCCCAGGGGGGTAGAGACCCAGTACTTC.

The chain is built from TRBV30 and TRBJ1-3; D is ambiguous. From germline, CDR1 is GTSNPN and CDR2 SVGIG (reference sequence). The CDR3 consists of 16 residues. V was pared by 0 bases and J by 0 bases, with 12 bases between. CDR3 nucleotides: TGTGCCTGGAGTGTACGGTCGGGCGCCTCTGGAAACACCATATATTTT. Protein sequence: CAWSVRSGASGNTIYF.

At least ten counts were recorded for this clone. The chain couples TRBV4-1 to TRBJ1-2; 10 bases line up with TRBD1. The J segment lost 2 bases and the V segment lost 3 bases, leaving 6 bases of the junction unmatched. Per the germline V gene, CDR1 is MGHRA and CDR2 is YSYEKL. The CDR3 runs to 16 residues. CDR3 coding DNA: TGCGCCAGCAGCCAGGTGGGACAGGGGCCAAACTATGGCTACACCTTC. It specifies CASSQVGQGPNYGYTF.

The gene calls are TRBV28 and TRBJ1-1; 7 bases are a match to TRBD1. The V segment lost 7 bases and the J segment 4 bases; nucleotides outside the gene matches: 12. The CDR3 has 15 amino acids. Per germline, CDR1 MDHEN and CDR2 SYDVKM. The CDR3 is CASTPATGLFTEAFF. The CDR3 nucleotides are TGTGCCAGCACTCCCGCGACAGGGTTATTCACTGAAGCTTTCTTT. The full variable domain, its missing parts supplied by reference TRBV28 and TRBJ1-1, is DVKVTQSSRYLVKRTGEKVFLECVQDMDHENMFWYRQDPGLGLRLIYFSYDVKMKEKGDIPEGYSVSREKKERFSLILESASTNQTSMYLCASTPATGLFTEAFFGQGTRLTVV.

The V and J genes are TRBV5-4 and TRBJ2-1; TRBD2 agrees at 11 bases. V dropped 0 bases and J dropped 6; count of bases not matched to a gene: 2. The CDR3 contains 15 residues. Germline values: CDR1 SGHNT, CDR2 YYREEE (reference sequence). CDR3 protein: CASSLVGTSGNEQFF. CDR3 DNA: TGTGCCAGCAGCTTGGTGGGGACTAGCGGCAATGAGCAGTTCTTC.

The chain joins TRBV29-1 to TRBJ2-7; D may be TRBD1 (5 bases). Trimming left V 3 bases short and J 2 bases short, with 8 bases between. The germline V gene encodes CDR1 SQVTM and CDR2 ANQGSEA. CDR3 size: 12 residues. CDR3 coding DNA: TGCAGCGTTGATACAGGAGCCTACGAGCAGTACTTC. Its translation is CSVDTGAYEQYF.

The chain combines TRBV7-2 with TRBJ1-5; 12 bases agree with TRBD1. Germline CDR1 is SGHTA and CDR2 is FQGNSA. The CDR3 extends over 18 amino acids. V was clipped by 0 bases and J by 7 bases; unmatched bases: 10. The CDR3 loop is CASSLALGQGATGQPQHF. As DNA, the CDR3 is TGTGCCAGCAGCTTAGCGTTGGGACAGGGGGCAACGGGGCAGCCCCAGCATTTT.

The CDR3 coding sequence is TGTGCCAGCAGTTCAGAACAGGAGATCGGAAACACCATATATTTT. This encodes CASSSEQEIGNTIYF. The rearrangement uses TRBV27 and TRBJ1-3; tentative D call: TRBD1 (5 bases). Trimming left V 4 bases short and J 4 bases short, with 14 bases between. CDR3 size: 15 residues. The germline V gene has CDR1 MNHEY and CDR2 SMNVEV (reference sequence).

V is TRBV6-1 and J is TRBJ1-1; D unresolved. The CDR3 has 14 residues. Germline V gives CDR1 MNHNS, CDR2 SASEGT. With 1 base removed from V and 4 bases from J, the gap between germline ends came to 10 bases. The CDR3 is CASSEDPASTEAFF. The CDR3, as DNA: TGTGCCAGCAGTGAAGACCCCGCGAGCACTGAAGCTTTCTTT.

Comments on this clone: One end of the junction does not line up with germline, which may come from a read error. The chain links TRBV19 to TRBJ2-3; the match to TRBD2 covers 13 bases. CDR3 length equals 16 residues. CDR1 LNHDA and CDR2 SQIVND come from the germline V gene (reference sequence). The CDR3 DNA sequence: TGTGCCAGTAGTTCCCGACTAGCGGGGGGCTCGGCTACGGAGTATTTT. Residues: CASSSRLAGGSATEYF.

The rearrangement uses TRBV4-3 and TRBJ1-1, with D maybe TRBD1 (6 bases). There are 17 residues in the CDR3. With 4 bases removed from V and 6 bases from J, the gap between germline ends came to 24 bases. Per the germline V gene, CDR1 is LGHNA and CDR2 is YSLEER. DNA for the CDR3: TGCGCCAGCAGCCTCGTTACCTGGGGGGCGCAAGGAGCTGAAGCTTTCTTT. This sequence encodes CASSLVTWGAQGAEAFF.

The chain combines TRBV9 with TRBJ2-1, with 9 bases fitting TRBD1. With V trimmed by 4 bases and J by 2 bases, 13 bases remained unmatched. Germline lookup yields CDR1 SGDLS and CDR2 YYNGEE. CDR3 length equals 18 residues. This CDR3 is CASSTQNRGRPPYNEQFF. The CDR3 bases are TGTGCCAGCAGCACCCAAAACAGGGGGCGCCCCCCCTACAATGAGCAGTTCTTC.

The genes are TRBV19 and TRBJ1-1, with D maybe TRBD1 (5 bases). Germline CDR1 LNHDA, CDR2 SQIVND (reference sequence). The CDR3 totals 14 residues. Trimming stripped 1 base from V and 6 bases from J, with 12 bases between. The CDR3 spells CASSIGGSGAEAFF. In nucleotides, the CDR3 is TGTGCCAGTAGTATAGGAGGGTCGGGGGCTGAAGCTTTCTTT.